The source of this T cell receptor (beta chain) is a study of T cell responses to AZD1222 COVID-19 vaccine (dated by TCRdb to the early 2020s). About the investigation overall: AZD1222 recipients with second doses at about 4 weeks or about 12 weeks were pooled, because spike-specific TCR depth and breadth did not differ between schedules. Trial participants were enrolled by age into 18-55, 56-69 and 70-plus year subgroups, with about 150, 28 and 57 TCR-sequenced participants respectively. TCR sequencing was performed for roughly 240 trial participants, of whom 200 to 210 were given two doses of AZD1222 and around 25 were given two doses of MenACWY control vaccine.

The time point tag for this specimen amounts to: baseline before first vaccination. Vaccinee samples came from UK trials COV001 and COV002, including a single-blind randomized controlled phase 2/3 trial of AZD1222 (ChAdOx1 nCoV-19) in healthy adults. For TCRbeta chain sequencing, PBMC samples were collected from trial participants at day 0 and at day 28 after the second dose. The CDR3 runs 15 amino acids, cysteine and phenylalanine included. The read is trimmed to its CDR3 DNA, 45 bases read in frame from base 1. V ends up 2 bases short and J 6 bases short, with an unmatched junction base count of 7. Reading the germline V gene (reference sequence) gives CDR1 MNHEY and CDR2 SMNVEV. The CDR3 regions of human TCRbeta chains were analyzed by immunosequencing. The authors' pipeline ran thus. TCRs in the repertoires were matched against a reference library of SARS-CoV-2-specific TCRs that had been generated with the MIRA antigen-specificity platform. Breadth meant the fraction of unique TCRs that were SARS-CoV-2-associated, whereas depth meant the fraction of total T cells that were SARS-CoV-2-associated. Each spike-specific TCR was assigned to its reactive spike region and to a CD4 or CD8 class using the MIRA data. Log10-transformed breadth and depth values were compared by one-way ANOVA with Sidak's multiple comparisons tests. The source is immuneACCESS, and TCRdb retained only in-frame sequences with V and J called. Part of the clones is not carried over; for the studies checked, unresolved V genes explain less than half of this, and the remainder is unexplained. The V and J calls and clone size were taken over from that table, and D and trimming were inferred from the DNA. The sample table shows roughly 150,000 clones, and 75% to 90% are seen once. The ten largest clones take up approximately 6.9% of the sample.

To note about this clone: The antigen this receptor binds is unknown. One base away there is no much larger clone; base qualities are not given.

Beyond this particular receptor, the publication reports: A significant rise in spike-specific TCR breadth and depth was observed after two AZD1222 doses relative to day 0 and relative to MenACWY recipients. The whole spike protein was spanned by vaccine-associated CD4 TCRs, and dominant responses were seen in regions 160-218 and 743-854. Because no day 14 peak-response samples were available, the repertoires could be characterized only after the peak T cell response. Only five or six AZD1222 recipients were SARS-CoV-2 seropositive at baseline, limiting conclusions about previously exposed vaccinees. Participants were mostly white British and included more females than males, and it was suggested by the authors that clonal diversity may have been underestimated. The 56-69-year group was small, and its depth increase did not reach significance, likely because of low power. Reportedly, almost half of the unique spike-specific TCRs recognized epitopes lying outside the regions that are mutated in the B.1.351 and B.1.1.7 variants.

The clonotype originates from an adult in good health. The specimen comprised peripheral blood, sampled on day 0 of AZD1222 vaccination. Recombination connected TRBV27 to TRBJ2-7, and TRBD2 aligns with 10 junction nucleotides. CDR3 protein: CASSLTASGGSEQYF. The DNA sequence reads TGTGCCAGCAGTTTAACGGCTAGCGGGGGTTCCGAGCAGTACTTC.